The 26 T cell receptor beta chains presented below share a single source sample, sequenced in a study of blood T cells in healthy people across ages. The authors ran a second PCR of about 7 to 12 cycles using a sample-barcoded 5' primer and a J-beta primer mix. MiXCR, applied by TCRdb to the 5' RACE reads, yields one record per CDR3 protein. Among roughly 800,000 distinct CDR3 sequences listed, roughly 25% were seen once. These data were also filed under a second study, of T cells of mothers and their children.

Sequencing used blood. These receptors were taken from a boy aged 5 to 17 in good health.

The rearrangement joins TRBV10-3 to TRBJ2-4, with 7 bases fitting TRBD1. This CDR3 contains 17 residues. The V and J ends lost 2 bases and 0 bases, in that order; junction bases with no gene match: 7. Per the germline V gene, CDR1 is ENHRY and CDR2 is SYGVKD. CDR3 sequence (DNA): TGTGCCATCAGTGAGGCGACAGGGTTGAAAGCCAAAAACATTCAGTACTTC. Protein sequence: CAISEATGLKAKNIQYF.

V is TRBV28 and J is TRBJ2-2; the match to TRBD2 covers 9 bases. From germline, CDR1 is MDHEN and CDR2 SYDVKM. The CDR3 has 12 amino acids. V lost 4 bases to trimming and J lost 13 bases; unmatched junction nucleotides: 4. The CDR3: CASSSETSGLFF. In nucleotides, the CDR3 is TGTGCCAGCAGTTCTGAGACTAGCGGGCTGTTTTTT. The complete variable domain, with remaining parts taken from reference TRBV28 and TRBJ2-2, reads DVKVTQSSRYLVKRTGEKVFLECVQDMDHENMFWYRQDPGLGLRLIYFSYDVKMKEKGDIPEGYSVSREKKERFSLILESASTNQTSMYLCASSSETSGLFFGEGSRLTVL.

In its sample, this clonotype was seen a few times. The V and J genes are TRBV20-1 and TRBJ1-6, with D tentatively TRBD1 (6 bases). The CDR3 runs to 16 residues. Trimming pared 5 bases from V and 6 bases from J, leaving 20 bases between. CDR1 is DFQATT and CDR2 is SNEGSKA in the germline V gene (reference sequence). In DNA, the CDR3 is TGCAGTGCTTCAGGGGTCCGGGACAAAGCTAATTCACCCCTCCACTTT. Its translation: CSASGVRDKANSPLHF.

This clonotype was counted at least ten times. The V gene is TRBV20-1, the J gene TRBJ2-5, with D unresolved. The CDR3 is made up of 11 amino acids. V lost 3 bases and J lost 1, with 3 bases in between. The germline gives CDR1 DFQATT, CDR2 SNEGSKA (reference sequence). CDR3 DNA: TGCAGTGCTAGGGTCCAAGAGACCCAGTACTTC. Translating gives CSARVQETQYF.

A single count supports this clonotype. This rearrangement joins TRBV2 to TRBJ2-5; possibly TRBD1 for D (6 bases). This CDR3 has 15 residues. Germline loops: CDR1 SNHLY, CDR2 FYNNEI. Trimming cost V 2 bases and J 4 bases, with 14 bases left between them. The CDR3 coding sequence is TGTGCCAGCAGTGAACGGACAGAGGTTCGAGAGACCCAGTACTTC. Residues: CASSERTEVRETQYF.

The chain is built from TRBV4-2 and TRBJ1-4, with 11 bases that match TRBD1. From germline, CDR1 is LGHNA and CDR2 YNFKEQ. V was clipped by 8 bases and J by 12 bases; unmatched bases: 5. The CDR3 extends over 12 amino acids. This CDR3 reads CASRGTGGELFF. The CDR3 region has the DNA TGTGCCAGCCGCGGGACAGGGGGTGAACTGTTTTTT.

The chain combines TRBV3-1 with TRBJ2-1; TRBD2 aligns across 13 bases. Trimming at V came to 4 bases and at J to 2 bases, leaving 11 bases not matched to a gene. The CDR3 has 19 residues. Germline CDR1 and CDR2: LGHDT and YNNKEL (reference sequence). CDR3 sequence: CASSRTDGLAGATYNEQFF. CDR3 coding DNA: TGTGCCAGCAGCCGGACTGATGGACTAGCGGGGGCCACCTACAATGAGCAGTTCTTC.

In its sample, this clonotype was seen a few times. The chain employs TRBV29-1 and TRBJ1-5; D is ambiguous. Germline V gene sequence: CDR1 SQVTM, CDR2 ANQGSEA. This CDR3 is 13 amino acids long. Trimming left V 5 bases short and J 2 bases short, with 10 bases between. The DNA for the CDR3 is TGCAGCGTTATGGAGGGAGGCAATCAGCCCCAGCATTTT. Protein: CSVMEGGNQPQHF.

Only a few counts were recorded for this clonotype. The chain combines TRBV5-6 with TRBJ2-5, with TRBD1 identical over 8 bases. The germline gives CDR1 SGHDT, CDR2 YYEEEE. This CDR3 comprises 16 residues. The V gene end was trimmed by 4 bases and the J gene end by 4 bases; junction bases not matched to a gene: 12. In DNA, the CDR3 is TGTGCCAGCAGCGGAGGGAGGAATGACAGGGGAGAGACCCAGTACTTC. This codes for CASSGGRNDRGETQYF.

This clonotype has just a few counts. The gene calls are TRBV20-1 and TRBJ2-5; D tentatively fits TRBD1 or TRBD2 (6 bases each). Gene TRBJ2-7 matches the end of the DNA better, so the J call may be wrong. CDR3 size: 12 residues. Germline CDR1 is DFQATT and CDR2 is SNEGSKA (reference sequence). The CDR3 sequence: CSAPRGEYEQYF. The CDR3 DNA reads TGCAGTGCCCCGAGGGGGGAATACGAGCAGTACTTC.

The table lists this clonotype with a few counts. The chain is built from TRBV19 and TRBJ1-2; D not certain. This CDR3 has 13 residues. Between the trimmed V and J ends, which lost 4 bases and 3 bases, there was a span of 9 bases. Germline-derived CDR1 and CDR2 are LNHDA and SQIVND (reference sequence). The CDR3 nucleotides are TGTGCCAGTAGTACCGGACGGTACTATGGCTACACCTTC. Encoded protein: CASSTGRYYGYTF. The full variable domain, rest sourced from reference TRBV19 and TRBJ1-2, is DGGITQSPKYLFRKEGQNVTLSCEQNLNHDAMYWYRQDPGQGLRLIYYSQIVNDFQKGDIAEGYSVSREKKESFPLTVTSAQKNPTAFYLCASSTGRYYGYTFGSGTRLTVV.

In its sample, this clonotype was seen many times. The chain employs TRBV10-2 and TRBJ2-5, with 9 nucleotides matching TRBD2. With V trimmed by 3 bases and J by 2 bases, 4 bases remained unmatched. Germline-derived CDR1 and CDR2 are WSHSY and SAAADI. This CDR3 is 15 amino acids long. The CDR3 region is CASSERAGGQETQYF. The CDR3 DNA reads TGCGCCAGCAGTGAAAGAGCGGGGGGTCAAGAGACCCAGTACTTC.

This clonotype was counted between two and nine times. The chain recombines TRBV15 with TRBJ2-1; a possible D gene is TRBD1 (6 bases). The CDR3 is made up of 13 amino acids. Trimming took off 5 bases at V and 7 bases at J, with 12 bases between the two ends. Germline V gene sequence: CDR1 LNHNV, CDR2 YYDKDF (reference sequence). CDR3 DNA: TGTGCCACCAGCTCGGACAGAAGGAATGAGCAGTTCTTC. Its protein is CATSSDRRNEQFF.

This chain links TRBV5-6 with TRBJ2-3; D call uncertain. There are 14 residues in the CDR3. Germline V gives CDR1 SGHDT, CDR2 YYEEEE. V was trimmed by 1 base and J by 0 bases, leaving 6 bases between them. The CDR3 loop is CASSLWKSTDTQYF. As DNA, the CDR3 is TGTGCCAGCAGCTTGTGGAAAAGCACAGATACGCAGTATTTT.

This clonotype was counted only a few times. The genes are TRBV12-5 and TRBJ2-1; D remains unclear. Trimming stripped 0 bases from V and 6 bases from J, with 21 bases between. The CDR3 covers 18 residues. Germline V CDR1 and CDR2: LGHNT, FRNRAP. CDR3 protein: CASGLVIRSSLYGNEQFF. The CDR3, as DNA: TGTGCTAGTGGTTTGGTGATCCGGTCCAGTCTATATGGCAATGAGCAGTTCTTC.

There are a few counts of this clonotype. The chain is built from TRBV28 and TRBJ2-4; tentatively, D is TRBD1 (5 bases). Trimming stripped 7 bases from V and 3 bases from J, with 13 bases between. This CDR3 has 14 amino acids. Per the germline V gene, CDR1 is MDHEN and CDR2 is SYDVKM. DNA of the CDR3: TGTGCCAGCATCCCAGAAGGGGTCAAAAACATTCAGTACTTC. Translated: CASIPEGVKNIQYF.

The chain recombines TRBV7-9 with TRBJ1-2, with D possibly matching TRBD1 (5 bases). Trimming removed 3 bases from V and 2 bases from J, with 10 bases in between. Germline V gene sequence: CDR1 SEHNR, CDR2 FQNEAQ (reference sequence). The CDR3 has 14 amino acids. The CDR3 DNA is TGTGCCAGCAGCTTGCCAGGGAACAACTATGGCTACACCTTC. It yields the protein CASSLPGNNYGYTF.

The V gene is TRBV27, the J gene TRBJ1-2, with a tentative D call TRBD1 (5 bases). Germline V gives CDR1 MNHEY, CDR2 SMNVEV (reference sequence). The V gene lost 9 bases and the J gene lost 5 bases, with 13 bases spanning the gap. The CDR3 has 12 residues. The CDR3 loop reads CASGTHDYGYTF. For the CDR3, the DNA is TGTGCCAGTGGGACTCATGATTATGGCTACACCTTC.

This chain joins TRBV11-2 and TRBJ2-1; D is possibly TRBD1 or TRBD2 (6 bases each). Trimming stripped 5 bases from V and 4 bases from J, with 15 bases between. The germline CDR1 and CDR2 sequences are SGHAT and FQNNGV. The CDR3 length is 15 residues. CDR3 coding DNA: TGTGCCAGCAGCCGGGGGTTGGACAGATACAATGAGCAGTTCTTC. It is translated as CASSRGLDRYNEQFF.

This chain connects TRBV28 to TRBJ2-5; D uncertain. Germline CDR1 MDHEN, CDR2 SYDVKM. The V and J ends lost 5 bases and 5 bases respectively, with 15 bases between them. The CDR3 totals 14 residues. The CDR3 nucleotides read TGTGCCAGCAGTCCGCAGACATTTAGCGAGACCCAGTACTTC. Its translation is CASSPQTFSETQYF.

This clonotype has a handful of counts. This chain links TRBV9 with TRBJ2-5; D could derive from TRBD1 or TRBD2 (5 bases each). The CDR3 runs 15 residues. Germline V CDR1 and CDR2: SGDLS, YYNGEE. V was trimmed by 4 bases and J by 3 bases, leaving 16 bases between them. The CDR3: CASSPEGREKETQYF. CDR3 nucleotide sequence: TGTGCCAGCAGCCCAGAGGGCAGGGAGAAAGAGACCCAGTACTTC.

This chain uses TRBV29-1 with TRBJ2-5; D might be TRBD1 or TRBD2, each matching 6 bases. There are 13 residues in the CDR3. V dropped 4 bases and J dropped 5 bases, with 14 bases sitting between them. Germline V gene data show CDR1 as SQVTM and CDR2 as ANQGSEA. CDR3 residues: CSVVRQAGETQYF. The DNA of the CDR3 is TGCAGCGTTGTCCGACAGGCGGGGGAGACCCAGTACTTC.

V gene TRBV9 combines with J gene TRBJ2-5; D uncertain. The CDR3 has 14 residues. Between the trimmed V and J ends, which lost 0 bases and 0 bases, there was a span of 6 bases. Germline V gene lookup returns CDR1 SGDLS and CDR2 YYNGEE. The CDR3: CASSVDDYQETQYF. CDR3 nucleotides: TGTGCCAGCAGCGTAGATGACTACCAAGAGACCCAGTACTTC.

This clonotype has only a few counts. V usage is TRBV4-2 and J usage is TRBJ2-5, with unresolved D. Near its end, the DNA agrees better with TRBJ2-7, so the J call may be wrong. Germline CDR1 reads LGHNA; CDR2 reads YNFKEQ. The CDR3 spans 15 residues. DNA for the CDR3: TGTGCCAGCAGCCAAGTGGAGTGGATCGGCTACGAGCAGTACTTC. Its translation is CASSQVEWIGYEQYF.

The gene calls are TRBV6-1 and TRBJ2-7, with D tentatively TRBD1 or TRBD2 (5 bases each). Germline-derived CDR1 and CDR2 are MNHNS and SASEGT. CDR3 length equals 15 residues. The V and J ends lost 5 bases and 2 bases respectively, with 16 bases between them. CDR3 sequence: CASSPIPGPTYEQYF. The DNA of the CDR3 is TGTGCCAGCAGTCCCATCCCGGGGCCCACCTACGAGCAGTACTTC.

The rearrangement joins TRBV7-3 to TRBJ2-7, with D possibly matching TRBD2 (5 bases). The CDR3 totals 13 residues. CDR1 SGHTA and CDR2 FQGTGA come from the germline V gene. V was clipped by 8 bases and J by 6 bases, with 17 bases between them. The CDR3 region is CASAESRRGEQYF. The CDR3 DNA reads as TGTGCCAGCGCCGAATCTCGACGGGGCGAGCAGTACTTC. Full variable domain (remainder filled in from reference TRBV7-3 and TRBJ2-7): GAGVSQTPSNKVTEKGKYVELRCDPISGHTALYWYRQSLGQGPEFLIYFQGTGAADDSGLPNDRFFAVRPEGSVSTLKIQRTERGDSAVYLCASAESRRGEQYFGPGTRLTVT.